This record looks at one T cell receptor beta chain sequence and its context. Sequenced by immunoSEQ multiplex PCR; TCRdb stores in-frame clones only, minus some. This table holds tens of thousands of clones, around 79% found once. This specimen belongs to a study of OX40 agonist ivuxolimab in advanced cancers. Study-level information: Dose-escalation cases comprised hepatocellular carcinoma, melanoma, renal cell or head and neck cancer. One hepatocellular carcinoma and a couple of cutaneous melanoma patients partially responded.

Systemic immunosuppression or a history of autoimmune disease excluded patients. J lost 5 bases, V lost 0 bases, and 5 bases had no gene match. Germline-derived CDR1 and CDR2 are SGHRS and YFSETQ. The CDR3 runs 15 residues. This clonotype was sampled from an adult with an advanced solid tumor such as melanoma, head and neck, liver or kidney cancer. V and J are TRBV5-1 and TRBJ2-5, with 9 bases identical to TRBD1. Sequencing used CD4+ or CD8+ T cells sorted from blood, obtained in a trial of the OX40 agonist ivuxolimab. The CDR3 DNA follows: TGCGCCAGCAGCTTGGGGGGACAGGGATACGAGACCCAGTACTTC. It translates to CASSLGGQGYETQYF.